This is a list of T cell receptor beta chains from one sample in a study of tumor-infiltrating lymphocytes in oesophageal squamous cell carcinoma. Each CDR3 protein gets one entry after TCRdb re-called the PCR reads with MiXCR. The table has some 16,000 distinct CDR3 sequences, 53% seen once; the top ten hold around 20%. The specimen sequenced was esophageal tumor tissue. The receptor set was obtained from a male donor with esophageal squamous cell carcinoma. Each CDR3 is given with its conserved first and last residue. The D gene is left open where the match is weak. Clone size is not always given. Where it is, it says once, few, many or a class for expanded clones.

d_gene	len	j_gene	v_gene	abundance	CDR3nt	CDR3aa
NA	12	TRBJ2-3	TRBV11-2	NA	TGTGCCAGCAGCTCTGACACAGATACGCAGTATTTT	CASSSDTDTQYF
TRBD1	15	TRBJ2-1	TRBV12-3/TRBV12-4	once	TGTGCCAGCAGTTTATGGGGACAGGGATACAATGAGCAGTTCTTC	CASSLWGQGYNEQFF
TRBD1	15	TRBJ1-1	TRBV11-1	medium-sized	TGTGCCAGCAGCTTAGACAGGGGTAGAGTTACTGAAGCTTTCTTT	CASSLDRGRVTEAFF
NA	13	TRBJ2-7	TRBV5-1	few	TGCGCCAGCAGCACGACCAGGGCCTACGAGCAGTACTTC	CASSTTRAYEQYF
TRBD1	14	TRBJ2-1	TRBV27	many	TGTGCCAGCAGAAGTGGGACAGGGGTGAATGAGCAGTTCTTC	CASRSGTGVNEQFF
TRBD2	15	TRBJ2-7	TRBV7-8	NA	TGTGCCAGCAGCTCCGGACTAGGACTCTCCTACGAGCAGTACTTC	CASSSGLGLSYEQYF
NA	13	TRBJ2-2	TRBV7-2	NA	TGTGCCAGCAGCCAGACTCTAGGGGGGGAGCTGTTTTTT	CASSQTLGGELFF
TRBD1	14	TRBJ2-7	TRBV10-2	NA	TGCGCCAGCAGTCGACAGGGGTTAATCGGCGAGCAGTACTTC	CASSRQGLIGEQYF
TRBD1	14	TRBJ2-7	TRBV7-2	NA	TGTGCCAGCAGCCAACTCGGACAGGGCTACGAGCAGTACTTC	CASSQLGQGYEQYF
TRBD2	18	TRBJ2-3	TRBV7-3	large	TGTGCCAGCAGCTTAACAGCGACTAGCGGGAGTGGGACAGATACGCAGTATTTT	CASSLTATSGSGTDTQYF
TRBD2	14	TRBJ2-5	TRBV20-1	many	TGCAGTGCCTCCCTCGGACTAGCAACGCGACGGGAGTACTTC	CSASLGLATRREYF
TRBD1	13	TRBJ2-7	TRBV7-6	few	TGTGCCAGCAGCTGGGGACAGGGGTACGAGCAGTACTTC	CASSWGQGYEQYF
NA	14	TRBJ2-3	TRBV7-2	NA	TGTGCCAGCAGCTCGGACTCGAGCACAGATACGCAGTATTTT	CASSSDSSTDTQYF
TRBD2	15	TRBJ2-1	TRBV7-3	few	TGTGCCAGCAGCTTGACTAGCGGGGCTAACAATGAGCAGTTCTTC	CASSLTSGANNEQFF
NA	15	TRBJ2-5	TRBV5-1	few	TGCGCCAGCAGCTGGGGCAGGAGCAACACCGGGGAGCTGTATTTT	CASSWGRSNTGELYF
TRBD2	18	TRBJ2-3	TRBV7-6	few	TGTGCCAGCAGCTTAACCCCCCGCCTAGCGGGAGGGCTTGATACGCAGTATTTT	CASSLTPRLAGGLDTQYF
TRBD1	13	TRBJ1-1	TRBV10-3	many	TGTGCCATCATGTCCAGGGGGGGGACTGAAGCTTTCTTT	CAIMSRGGTEAFF
TRBD2	15	TRBJ2-5	TRBV7-4	NA	TGTGCCAGCAGCTTCCCGACTAGCGGGGTCGGTGAGCAGTACTTC	CASSFPTSGVGEQYF
NA	15	TRBJ2-3	TRBV7-9	NA	TGTGCCAGCAGCGCGGTTCTGGTGAGCACAGATACGCAGTATTTT	CASSAVLVSTDTQYF
NA	12	TRBJ2-5	TRBV7-6	few	TGTGCCAGCAGCTTAGCGGGAGAGACCCAGTACTTC	CASSLAGETQYF
NA	13	TRBJ1-1	TRBV12-3/TRBV12-4	NA	TGTGCCAGCAGCCCCGGGCCAGTTCCTGAAGCTTTCTTT	CASSPGPVPEAFF
TRBD2	17	TRBJ2-5	TRBV7-2	NA	TGTGCCAGCAGCTTAGCGCTATCTAGCGGGAGTAGGGAGACCCAGTACTTC	CASSLALSSGSRETQYF
TRBD2	19	TRBJ2-7	TRBV11-3	NA	TGTGCCAGCAGCTTGCAATTGGGGCTAGCGGGAGGGCCCCCCTACGAGCAGTACTTC	CASSLQLGLAGGPPYEQYF
TRBD1	13	TRBJ2-7	TRBV11-2	NA	TGTGCCAGCAGGCATACAGGGGTCTACGAGCAGTACTTC	CASRHTGVYEQYF
NA	14	TRBJ2-7	TRBV7-3	NA	TGTGCCAGCAGCCCCCTGAGTTCATCGAATGAGCAGTACTTC	CASSPLSSSNEQYF
TRBD1	15	TRBJ1-3	TRBV6-1	medium-sized	TGTGCCAGCAGGGGACAGTCTTTTTCTGGAAACACCATATATTTT	CASRGQSFSGNTIYF
NA	16	TRBJ2-6	TRBV6-1	NA	TGTGCCAGCAGACTCAAGCCTAGGTCTGGGGCCAACGTCCTGACTTTC	CASRLKPRSGANVLTF